This TCR beta chain was captured in a study of OX40 agonist ivuxolimab in advanced cancers. Study summary: Patients were given ivuxolimab, an antibody that agonizes OX40 (CD134). Of mixed ages from about 20 to 80 and averaging roughly 66 years, the group was around 78% male. Study conclusions and caveats: Dosing at 0.1 to 3.0 mg/kg was accompanied by clonal expansion of CD4+ and CD8+ blood T cells by week 6.

Remarks on this clone: Its target is unknown.

Assay used: immunoSEQ multiplex PCR; TCRdb lists only in-frame clones, some missing. This sample has tens of thousands of clones, with approximately 89% found just once. The clonotype comes from an adult with an advanced solid tumor such as melanoma, head and neck, liver or kidney cancer. This sample comprised CD4+ or CD8+ T cells sorted from blood, obtained in a trial of the OX40 agonist ivuxolimab.

The CDR3 coding sequence is TGTGCCAGCAGTTACGGTTACAATGAGCAGTTCTTC. This encodes CASSYGYNEQFF. The rearrangement joins TRBV6-5 to TRBJ2-1; D is unresolved. Germline V CDR1 and CDR2: MNHEY, SVGAGI. The CDR3 sequence is 12 residues long. Trimming left V 2 bases short and J 4 bases short, with 3 bases between.